This TCR beta chain derives from a study of blood T cell repertoires in COVID-19. This clone occurred once. In the authors' workflow: Reference gene primer amplification gave estimated nucleated cell counts. Some clones are missing from TCRdb's copy, which holds only in-frame ones; the method was immunoSEQ multiplex PCR. That table is the source of V, J and clone size, and D and trimming were worked out from the DNA. The sample has 70,000 to 95,000 clones; over 70% are singletons. The specimen was peripheral blood. The sequence was collected from a woman aged 35 to 49 with active or convalescent COVID-19.

The CDR3 region has the DNA TGTGCCAGCAGCGGAGTGCGAGAGACCCAGTACTTC. The encoded protein is CASSGVRETQYF. The chain employs TRBV7-2 and TRBJ2-5; D is unclear. CDR3 length: 12 residues. The germline gives CDR1 SGHTA, CDR2 FQGNSA. The V end lost 5 bases, the J end lost 4 bases, and 8 bases lay between the germline ends.